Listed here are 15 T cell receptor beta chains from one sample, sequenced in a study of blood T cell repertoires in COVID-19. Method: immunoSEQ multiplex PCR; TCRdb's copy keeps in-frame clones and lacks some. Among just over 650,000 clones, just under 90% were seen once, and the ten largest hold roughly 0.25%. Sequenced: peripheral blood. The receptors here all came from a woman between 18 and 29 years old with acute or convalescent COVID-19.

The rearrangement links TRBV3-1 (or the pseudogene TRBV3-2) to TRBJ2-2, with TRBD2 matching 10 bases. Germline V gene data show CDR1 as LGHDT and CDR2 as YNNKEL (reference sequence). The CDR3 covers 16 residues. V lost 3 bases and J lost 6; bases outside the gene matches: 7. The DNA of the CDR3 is TGTGCCAGCAGCCAGAGTGGCCTAGCGGGGGCCGGGGAGCTGTTTTTT. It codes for CASSQSGLAGAGELFF.

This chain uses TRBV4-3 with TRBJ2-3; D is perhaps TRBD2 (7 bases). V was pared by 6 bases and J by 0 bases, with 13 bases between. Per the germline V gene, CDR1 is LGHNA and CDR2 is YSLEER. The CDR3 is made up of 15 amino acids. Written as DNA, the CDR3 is TGCGCCAGCAGTCGTGGGGGGGCTAGCACAGATACGCAGTATTTT. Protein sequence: CASSRGGASTDTQYF.

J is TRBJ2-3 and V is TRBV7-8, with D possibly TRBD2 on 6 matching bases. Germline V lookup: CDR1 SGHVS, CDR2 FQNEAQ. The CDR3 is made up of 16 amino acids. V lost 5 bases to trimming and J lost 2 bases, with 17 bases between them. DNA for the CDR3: TGTGCCAGCAGCCTAGAGGCGGGACTGTACACAGATACGCAGTATTTT. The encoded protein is CASSLEAGLYTDTQYF.

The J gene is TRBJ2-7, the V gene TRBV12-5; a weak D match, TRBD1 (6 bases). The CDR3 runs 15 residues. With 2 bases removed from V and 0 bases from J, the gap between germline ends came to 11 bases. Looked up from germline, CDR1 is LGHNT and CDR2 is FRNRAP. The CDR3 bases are TGTGCTAGTGGTTTGCCGGGACATGTCTCCTACGAGCAGTACTTC. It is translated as CASGLPGHVSYEQYF.

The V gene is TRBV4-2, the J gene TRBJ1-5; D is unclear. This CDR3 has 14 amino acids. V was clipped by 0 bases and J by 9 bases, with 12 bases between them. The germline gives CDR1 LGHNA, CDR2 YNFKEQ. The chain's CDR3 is CASSQDGGLGPQHF. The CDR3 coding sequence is TGTGCCAGCAGCCAAGATGGAGGTCTTGGGCCCCAGCATTTT.

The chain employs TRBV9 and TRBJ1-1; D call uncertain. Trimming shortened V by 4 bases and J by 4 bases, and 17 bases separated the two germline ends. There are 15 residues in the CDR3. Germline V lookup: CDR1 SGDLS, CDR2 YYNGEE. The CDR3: CASSPRHRSTTEAFF. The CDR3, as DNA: TGTGCCAGCAGCCCAAGACACCGAAGTACCACTGAAGCTTTCTTT.

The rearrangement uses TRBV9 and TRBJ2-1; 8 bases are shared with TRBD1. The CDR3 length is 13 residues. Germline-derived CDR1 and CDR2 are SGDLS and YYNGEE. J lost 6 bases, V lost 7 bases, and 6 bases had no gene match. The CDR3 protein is CASGDRNSNEQFF. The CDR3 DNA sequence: TGTGCCAGCGGGGACAGGAACTCCAATGAGCAGTTCTTC. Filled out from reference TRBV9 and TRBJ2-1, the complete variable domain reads DSGVTQTPKHLITATGQRVTLRCSPRSGDLSVYWYQQSLDQGLQFLIQYYNGEERAKGNILERFSAQQFPDLHSELNLSSLELGDSALYFCASGDRNSNEQFFGPGTRLTVL.

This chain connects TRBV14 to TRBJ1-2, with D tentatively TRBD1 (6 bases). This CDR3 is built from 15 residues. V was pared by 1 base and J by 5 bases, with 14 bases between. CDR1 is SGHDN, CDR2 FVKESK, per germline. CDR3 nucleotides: TGTGCCAGCAGCCAAGGACAGGTGCTTCTGTATGGCTACACCTTC. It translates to CASSQGQVLLYGYTF.

CDR3 DNA: TGCGCCAGCAGCCAATGGGGACAGGGGCCCCTGGCGGATACGCAGTATTTT. This encodes CASSQWGQGPLADTQYF. The chain carries TRBV4-1 and TRBJ2-3, with 10 nucleotides matching TRBD1. The CDR3 is made up of 17 amino acids. Germline-derived CDR1 and CDR2 are MGHRA and YSYEKL. Trimming cost V 2 bases and J 6 bases; bases outside gene matches: 11.

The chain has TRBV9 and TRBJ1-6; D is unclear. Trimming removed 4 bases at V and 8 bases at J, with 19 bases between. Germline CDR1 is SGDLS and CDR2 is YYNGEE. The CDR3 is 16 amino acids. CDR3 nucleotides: TGTGCCAGCAGCTATCCTTCAGACTTCGGGGATTCACCCCTCCACTTT. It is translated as CASSYPSDFGDSPLHF.

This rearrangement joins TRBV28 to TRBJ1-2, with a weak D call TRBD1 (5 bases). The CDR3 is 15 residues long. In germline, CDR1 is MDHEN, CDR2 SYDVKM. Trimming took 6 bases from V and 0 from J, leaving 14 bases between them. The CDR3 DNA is TGTGCCAGCAGCCTGCGGGGGGAATCTAACTATGGCTACACCTTC. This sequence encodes CASSLRGESNYGYTF.

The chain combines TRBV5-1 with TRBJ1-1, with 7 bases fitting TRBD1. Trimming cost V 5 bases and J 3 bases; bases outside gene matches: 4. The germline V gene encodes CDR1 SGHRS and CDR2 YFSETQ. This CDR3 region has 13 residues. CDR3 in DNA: TGCGCCAGCAGTCCAACAGGGGACACTGAAGCTTTCTTT. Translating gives CASSPTGDTEAFF.

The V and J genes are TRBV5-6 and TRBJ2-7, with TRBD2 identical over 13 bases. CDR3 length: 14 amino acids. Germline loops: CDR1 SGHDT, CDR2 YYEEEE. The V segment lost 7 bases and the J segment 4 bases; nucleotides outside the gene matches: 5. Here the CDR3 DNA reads TGTGCCAGCGAGGAACTAGCGGGGGGGTACGAGCAGTACTTC. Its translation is CASEELAGGYEQYF.

As DNA, the CDR3 is TGTGCCAGCAGCTCCCGACTAGCGGGGGGGTCCAATGAGCAGTTCTTC. This encodes CASSSRLAGGSNEQFF. The gene calls are TRBV3-1 (or the pseudogene TRBV3-2) and TRBJ2-1; TRBD2 agrees at 14 bases. Germline CDR1 is LGHDT and CDR2 is YNNKEL (reference sequence). The CDR3 has 16 residues. V dropped 5 bases and J dropped 6; count of bases not matched to a gene: 6.

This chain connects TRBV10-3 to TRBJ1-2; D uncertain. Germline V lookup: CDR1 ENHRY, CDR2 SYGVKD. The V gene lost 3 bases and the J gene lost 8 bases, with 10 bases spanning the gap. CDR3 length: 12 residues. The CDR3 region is CAISDEQPGYTF. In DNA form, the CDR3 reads TGTGCCATCAGTGATGAACAACCCGGCTACACCTTC.